This TCR beta chain stems from a study of graft-versus-host responses after intestinal transplantation. At the level of the study: Isolated intestinal, liver-intestinal, or multivisceral transplants had been given to the recipients. Among the recipients, all got anti-thymocyte globulin induction and then tacrolimus and steroids for around 3 years. Study outcomes and limitations: Recipient marrow contained GvH clones, some of which appeared first in ileum or blood. Early post-transplant HvG declines tracked with peak circulating GvH clone levels.

With respect to this clone: Its target is unknown.

Repertoires were generated with immunoSEQ multiplex PCR, while TCRdb's copy carries only in-frame clones and drops some. The table has tens of thousands of clones, over 85% seen once. The clonotype was recovered from a human patient who received an intestinal transplant, so some T cells may come from the graft donor. The source was PBMCs, collected 26 days after transplant.

DNA for the CDR3: TGTGCCGGGGGACTAGCGGGGGCCCAGAGCACAGATACGCAGTATTTT. Amino acids: CAGGLAGAQSTDTQYF. The chain couples TRBV2 to TRBJ2-3; 14 bases match TRBD2. V lost 11 bases to trimming and J lost 0 bases; unmatched junction nucleotides: 7. CDR1 is SNHLY, CDR2 FYNNEI, per germline. The CDR3 is 16 amino acids.